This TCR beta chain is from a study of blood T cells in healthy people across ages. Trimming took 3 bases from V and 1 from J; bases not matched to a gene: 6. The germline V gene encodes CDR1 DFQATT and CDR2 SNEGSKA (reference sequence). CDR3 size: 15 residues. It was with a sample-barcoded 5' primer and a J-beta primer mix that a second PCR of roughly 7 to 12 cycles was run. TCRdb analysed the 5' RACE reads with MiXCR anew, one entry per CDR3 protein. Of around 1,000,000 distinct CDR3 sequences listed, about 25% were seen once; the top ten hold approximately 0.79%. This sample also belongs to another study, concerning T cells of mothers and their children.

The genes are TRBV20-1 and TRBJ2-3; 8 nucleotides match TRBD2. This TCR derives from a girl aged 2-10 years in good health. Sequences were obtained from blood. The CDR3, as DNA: TGCAGTGCTAGGGGACCGGGACTAGGCACAGATACGCAGTATTTT. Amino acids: CSARGPGLGTDTQYF.